The 3 T cell receptor beta chains below were found in one sample sequenced in a study of T cell changes during pregnancy in multiple sclerosis. Data came from immunoSEQ multiplex PCR; TCRdb stores just in-frame clones and leaves some out. The repertoire holds under 100,000 clones, with roughly 93% as singletons. Sequenced material: peripheral blood, taken in the third trimester of pregnancy. The receptors here all came from a female donor with multiple sclerosis, enrolled in a pregnancy study.

The V call is TRBV6-5, the J call TRBJ1-1; the D is unclear. Germline CDR1 and CDR2: MNHEY and SVGAGI. The CDR3 is made up of 14 amino acids. Between the trimmed V and J ends, which lost 2 bases and 1 base, there was a span of 8 bases. CDR3 in DNA: TGTGCCAGCAGTTACAGGGAGAGGAACACTGAAGCTTTCTTT. Residues: CASSYRERNTEAFF.

J is TRBJ2-7 and V is TRBV27; 8 bases fit TRBD1. Germline trimming cut 6 bases from V and 3 bases from J; bases unmatched to any gene: 22. This CDR3 has 19 residues. Germline values: CDR1 MNHEY, CDR2 SMNVEV (reference sequence). CDR3 protein: CASSPYWAGGEVSVYEQYF. The CDR3 DNA sequence: TGTGCCAGCAGCCCCTATTGGGCAGGGGGCGAAGTAAGTGTCTACGAGCAGTACTTC.

The V gene is TRBV5-1, the J gene TRBJ2-1, with TRBD1 as a possible D gene (6 bases). Trimming cost V 0 bases and J 3 bases, with 7 bases left between them. Germline V gene lookup returns CDR1 SGHRS and CDR2 YFSETQ. This CDR3 spans 14 amino acids. The CDR3 sequence: CASSLVRGYNEQFF. The CDR3 DNA is TGCGCCAGCAGCTTGGTCAGGGGCTACAATGAGCAGTTCTTC.